The TCR beta chain under discussion was sequenced for a study of cytomegalovirus exposure and HLA in healthy donors (dated by TCRdb to 2017 to 2019). In terms of the full investigation: According to an earlier analysis of a few hundred of the donors, 150 million to 200 million T cells yielded some 120 million unique TCR beta sequences and more than 250 Gb of sequence data. The study used immunosequencing to profile the T cell repertoires of some 600 subjects and linked those repertoires to cytomegalovirus serostatus. HLA typing included class I and class II loci at four-digit resolution. Among the roughly 380 genotyped donors, under 90% belonged to the genetic ancestry cluster associated with self-reported Caucasian donors. In addition to the first cohort of roughly 700 subjects, a separate validation cohort of under 150 different subjects was used. Among 300 to 450 genotyped donors of the cohort, an average of about 240,000 unique TCR beta nucleotide sequences were sequenced per donor, roughly a sixth of them non-productive. In a later analysis, previously published TCR beta repertoires from fewer than 750 donors were re-analyzed and high-resolution HLA genotyping was added so that TCR occurrence patterns could be studied. Rather than drawing on any new phenotypic data, the later analysis identified candidate immune exposures from TCR beta sequences and the way those sequences occurred across donors. Donor age, sex, ethnicity and CMV serostatus were compiled together with the repertoire data. An earlier analysis of about 600 of the donors used high-throughput TCR beta sequencing to judge whether each TCR beta V gene segment behaved as functional or pseudogenic. The aim of the study was to test whether cataloging public T cell receptors could identify signatures of past pathogen exposure. The study combined high-throughput TCR immunosequencing, statistical association of individual TCRs with disease status, and machine learning to predict cytomegalovirus infection status. All discovery cohort repertoires had been generated on a single sequencing platform. An early release that covered about 600 HLA-typed donors contained approximately 300 gigabases of sequencing data and about 84 million unique TCR sequences. Because of strong linkage in the cohort, four to six DR-DQ haplotypes were treated as single units for association and clustering. A later genetic analysis took genome-wide SNP genotypes for 398 of the 666 donors and used that subset as a discovery cohort. The number of donors typed differed by locus, with about 629-630 for A, B, C, DRB1 and DQB1, more than 500 for DQA1, nearly 610 for DPA1, and around 430 for DPB1. Overall study results and their limits: A later analysis found that TCR association rates varied across HLA loci, with DRB1 alleles showing the most associated TCRs and HLA-C alleles the fewest. According to the authors, the approach could potentially be generalized to other disease states and immunological phenotypes. A later analysis reported that several top co-occurrence clusters appeared linked to parvovirus B19, influenza, CMV and Epstein-Barr virus. Only TCR beta chains were sequenced in this cohort, and the absence of alpha or paired-chain data limited detectable features. An association between a missense DCLRE1C variant and V-gene and J-gene trimming of TCR beta chains was found in a later genetic analysis and replicated in an independent cohort. The earlier analysis of about 600 of the donors excluded around 17 rarely observed V segments, including chromosome 9 orphons, because counts were too low. A group of highly shared sequence variants was considered likely to be a technical artifact of the sequencing pipeline. Because HLA typing was missing for some donors at each locus, association tests included only the typed subset. In vitro tests confirmed that a few of the cytomegalovirus-associated TCR beta chains recognize cytomegalovirus antigens. Presence/absence analyses assumed roughly uniform sequencing depth across donors, an assumption that may not hold. Correlated functional status among segregating V segments might reflect linkage disequilibrium, but an unknown experimental factor could not be ruled out. A further reported finding was that TCR beta sequences accurately predicted the HLA-A and HLA-B alleles for most subjects in the first cohort. The study listed 150 to 200 TCR beta chains as associated with cytomegalovirus. In an earlier analysis of some 540 of the donors, most TCR beta V segments appeared in productive rearrangements about 87% or about 30% of the time, broadly matching IMGT annotations. In a later genetic analysis, fewer N-insertions in productive TCRs were reported among donors in an Asian-associated ancestry cluster than the roughly 670-donor mean. In a later analysis, some 17,000 TCR beta sequences were associated with specific HLA alleles at a false discovery rate of 0.05. For the cohort, immune exposure information was limited to CMV serostatus. Compared with equally common non-associated chains, HLA-associated TCR beta chains in a later analysis were more clonally expanded and had lower generation probabilities. According to a later analysis, most CMV-associated TCR beta chains appeared to be HLA-restricted, and the HLA associations seemed to be driven largely by CMV exposure. When HLA alleles, especially DR and DQ, strongly co-occurred, TCR associations were difficult to assign to individual alleles. Most TCR sequences were observed very rarely across donors, whereas some public TCRs were present in many individuals. Cytomegalovirus status was reported to be diagnosed by the classifier with high specificity and sensitivity in both the original and validation cohorts.

Libraries came from the immunoSEQ multiplex PCR assay. For the multiplex PCR, a mixture combining 60 forward primers for TCR Vbeta segments and 13 reverse primers for TCR Jbeta segments was used. The CDR3 region of rearranged TCR beta genes was amplified from genomic DNA by a multiplex PCR assay. The Illumina HiSeq System was used to sequence the amplified TCR beta libraries as 87-base-pair reads. The original methods were these. Across the 670 or so repertoires, a later analysis counted some 80 million unique TCR beta chains, roughly 11 million of which were shared by at least two donors. A nearest-neighbor algorithm error-corrected the raw reads and collapsed the reads into unique sequences, merging closely related sequences to remove PCR and sequencing errors. Alignment of CDR3 sequences to IMGT reference sequences was used to assign V, D and J gene segments. For a sequence to be retained, a match of at least six nucleotides to both a V gene segment and a J gene segment was required. A rearrangement counted as productive if the CDR3 had no stop codons and remained in frame with V and J, and every other rearrangement counted as non-productive. Following IMGT convention, CDR3 was defined as the stretch from the second conserved V-encoded cysteine to the conserved J-encoded phenylalanine. The earlier analysis of some 540 of the donors excluded any sequence lacking an unambiguous match to a single V gene segment. In an earlier analysis of 587 of the donors, a V segment was called functional when productive rearrangements were above 56.7%, and segregating when the standard deviation between donors exceeded 5%. To diagnose cytomegalovirus status from the catalog of TCR beta chain sequences, a statistical classification framework was built. A later analysis assigned V and J genes by comparing TCR nucleotide sequences with IMGT/GENE-DB human TR gene sequences. A later analysis assigned CDR3 sequences and most-parsimonious VDJ recombination scenarios with the TCRdist pipeline. In a later analysis, each TCR beta chain was defined by its CDR3 amino acid sequence together with its V-gene family, and reads without a unique V-gene family were excluded. As a way to deal with suspected cross-contamination and a sequencing artifact, a later analysis dropped roughly 620 nucleotide sequences that were highly shared and had low generation probability. In a later analysis, a clonal expansion index for each public chain was calculated from normalized within-repertoire ranks of inferred template counts. A later analysis computed generation probabilities with a VDJ recombination model fitted to out-of-frame rearrangements, and checked the results against IGoR. In a later analysis, hypergeometric tests were used to score TCR-TCR, TCR-HLA and TCR-CMV co-occurrence, with a repertoire-size bias correction applied to TCR pairs. In a later analysis, false discovery rates were estimated by permuting HLA or CMV assignments 20 times. In a later analysis, co-occurring TCRs were grouped using DBSCAN, and TCRdist sequence similarity was added for clustering within HLA-allele-positive subsets. Repertoires with fewer than 30,000 or more than 120,000 public chains, plus five repertoires with anomalous nucleotide sharing, were excluded from co-occurrence clustering. What TCRdb holds here is the immuneACCESS table cut down to in-frame rearrangements. Part of the clones is not present; checked against another copy, under half of the missing clones reflect an unresolved V gene, and the others are unexplained. The V and J calls and clone size are taken from that table; D and trimming were inferred from the DNA. The sample contains approximately 89,000 clones, about two thirds of them found a single time. Around 5.5% of the sample belongs to the ten largest clones.

The cohort consisted of approximately 670 healthy bone marrow donors. Cohort members were all nominally healthy when sampled, although unrecorded immune exposures were likely present. The donor was CMV seropositive and was included in the group of some 290 seropositive cohort members. Every donor gave a peripheral blood sample, and the peripheral blood mononuclear cells from that sample were used for TCR beta sequencing. Genomic DNA extraction from the blood cell samples was performed with the Qiagen DNeasy Blood Extraction Kit. A single count supports this clone. Its antigen is still unknown. Base quality data are lacking; no much larger clone is found one base away. Sequenced sample: PBMCs. This clonotype was obtained from a woman aged 25 to 45 in good health and CMV-seropositive.

The DNA reads as follows: TGTGCCAGCACCGGGGGGGGTGGCTACACCTTC. The translation is CASTGGGGYTF. The chain is made from TRBV9 and TRBJ1-2; a tentative D match to TRBD1 spans 5 bases. From its cysteine to its phenylalanine, the CDR3 spans 11 amino acids. CDR3 DNA is the only sequence kept; it has 33 bases, read in frame from the first base. A distance of 10 bases separates the germline ends of V and J, which lose 6 bases and 7 bases respectively. The germline V gene encodes CDR1 SGDLS and CDR2 YYNGEE.